This T cell receptor (beta chain) was sequenced in a study of T cells in Graves' hyperthyroidism and ophthalmopathy. Study findings and constraints: Expanded thyroid clonotypes (above 0.001) were mostly also found in blood.

Note on this clonotype: Its antigen is as yet unknown.

J gave up 4 bases and V 7 bases, and 6 bases lay outside the gene matches. This CDR3 is built from 13 residues. Germline lookup yields CDR1 SGHRS and CDR2 YFSETQ. There were TCR beta CDR3 regions amplified from RNA transcripts. Primed by the HTBI set, a first-round RT-PCR was run on the TCR CDR3. TCRdb analysed the multiplex PCR reads with MiXCR anew, one entry per CDR3 protein. The sample consists of 300,000 to 500,000 distinct CDR3 sequences, more than 13% of them appearing once. At least 3 on the Clinical Activity Score was recorded for ophthalmopathy patients, who also had NOSPECS grade at least 4 and duration under 3 months. Uncontrolled infection, other autoimmune disease, pregnancy or lactation led to exclusion. Fresh peripheral blood, 10 ml, was the source of the PBMCs.

The chain recombines TRBV5-1 with TRBJ2-5, with TRBD1 identical over 8 bases. Sequencing was performed on blood. This clonotype was sampled from a man between 50 and 59 years old with Graves' ophthalmopathy. The DNA for the CDR3 is TGCGCCAGCGCCCCCAGGGGGCCAGAGACCCAGTACTTC. This gives the protein CASAPRGPETQYF.